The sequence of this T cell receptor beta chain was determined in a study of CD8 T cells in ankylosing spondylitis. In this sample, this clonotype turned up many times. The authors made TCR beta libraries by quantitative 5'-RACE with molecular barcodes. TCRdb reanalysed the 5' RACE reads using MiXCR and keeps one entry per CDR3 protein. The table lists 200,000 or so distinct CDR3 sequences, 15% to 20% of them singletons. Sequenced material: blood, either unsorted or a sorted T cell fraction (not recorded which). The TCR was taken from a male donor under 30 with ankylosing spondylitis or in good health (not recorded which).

The CDR3 spells CASRYIVVGDTQYF. The CDR3 coding sequence is TGCGCCAGCAGATATATTGTGGTGGGGGATACGCAGTATTTT. This chain joins TRBV5-1 and TRBJ2-3, with D unresolved. Looked up from germline, CDR1 is SGHRS and CDR2 is YFSETQ. The CDR3 runs to 14 residues. The V and J ends lost 5 bases and 6 bases respectively, with 16 bases between them.